This T cell receptor beta chain was profiled in a study of post-analysis software for immune sequencing data (dated by TCRdb to 2015 to 2017). General notes on the study: The recorded disease courses included relapsing-remitting, secondary progressive and progressive-relapsing multiple sclerosis, and some patients had no subtype annotation. A subset of samples was prepared in parallel using single-end sample barcoding, then pooled and co-amplified after Illumina adapter ligation. The multiple sclerosis patient repertoires were compared with 10 or so previously published healthy control repertoires from donors aged about 6 to 28 years. What the research found in general, with its limitations: Direct clustering with F measure revealed strong co-clustering of samples prepared in the same batch, which led to a batch-effect correction. Significantly lower normalized Chao1 diversity was found in multiple sclerosis patients than in controls, suggesting substantial peripheral T-cell clonal expansion. Roughly 5 TRBV segments, including TRBV5-6, TRBV5-1 and TRBV20-1, were significantly more frequent in patients than controls. The multiple sclerosis patient group was slightly younger than the control group.

TCR beta repertoires were profiled from peripheral blood of 10 to 15 young patients with multiple sclerosis to demonstrate the VDJtools post-analysis software. The multiple sclerosis patients were children and adolescents ranging in age from 6 to 15 years. Between the V and J ends, shortened by 6 bases and 4 bases respectively, the junction contains 10 bases. Looking up the germline V gene (reference sequence) yields CDR1 SEHNR and CDR2 FQNEAQ. The CDR3 goes from the cysteine to the phenylalanine over 13 residues. Just CDR3 DNA is preserved here, 39 bases in frame from base 1. Library method: PCR. These reads were obtained on an Illumina HiSeq 2500. Unique molecular identifiers were incorporated into TCR beta cDNA libraries to reduce PCR and sequencing biases. Every 1 to 10 million input T cells yielded roughly 500,000 cDNA molecules, meaning each molecule approximated one T cell. Patient libraries were prepared and sequenced with the same protocol used for the earlier healthy control dataset. Within a given batch, samples were prepared together, multiplexed and sequenced on the same HiSeq lane. The study's processing was this. MIGEC handled the raw barcoded reads, throwing out single-read molecular identifier groups before consensus assembly and CDR3 extraction. VDJtools was used for post-analysis of the clonotype tables, and diversity was normalized by down-sampling every dataset to the size of the smallest sample. In repertoire overlap clustering, CDR3 amino acid sequences, but not nucleotide sequences, were matched to correct batch-related cross-sample contamination. TCRdb trimmed the raw reads at Q25, called clones with MiXCR and kept productive beta chains. Each entry is one CDR3 protein sequence, shown with its most common DNA and genes. In this record, the V and J calls reflect TCRdb's handling and not the investigators' own analysis. This sample has about 400,000 distinct CDR3 sequences in its table, and around a third of those were observed once. In total, the top ten clones hold about an eighth of the sample.

As concerns this clonotype: The specificity of this receptor is unknown. The sample holds no much larger clone one base away, and base qualities are not on file.

Sequenced material: blood. This sequence uses TRBV7-9 and TRBJ1-5, with the D gene call left open. The source of this sequence is a girl between 5 and 17 years old with multiple sclerosis. The DNA is TGTGCCAGCAGTGATGCTCGGAATCAGCCCCAGCATTTT. Translated, it reads CASSDARNQPQHF.